This is a list of T cell receptor beta chains from one sample in a study of CD8 T cells in ankylosing spondylitis. Via MiXCR, TCRdb re-called the 5' RACE reads, giving one row per CDR3 protein. The data contain about 190,000 distinct CDR3 sequences, under 15% of them singletons. The sequenced sample consisted of blood, either unsorted or a sorted T cell fraction (not recorded which). These TCRs come from a female donor with ankylosing spondylitis or in good health (not recorded which). Each CDR3 is given with its conserved first and last residue. A D gene is named only where the DNA matches it firmly. Expanded clones are given a class, and other clones once, few, many or no size at all.

D gene: TRBD2; V gene: TRBV4-3; J gene: TRBJ2-7; clone size: many; CDR3 DNA: TGCGCCAGCAGCGATAGCGGGAGGCGTTACGAGCAGTACTTC; CDR3 protein: CASSDSGRRYEQYF
D gene: TRBD2; V gene: TRBV4-2; J gene: TRBJ2-1; clone size: many; CDR3 DNA: TGTGCCAGCAGCCAGGGAATCCCGACTAGCGGGAATCCTACCTCCTACAATGAGCAGTTCTTC; CDR3 protein: CASSQGIPTSGNPTSYNEQFF
D gene: TRBD1; V gene: TRBV29-1; J gene: TRBJ1-2; clone size: NA; CDR3 DNA: TGCAGCGTTGGGACAGGGGAAAATGGCTACCCCTTC; CDR3 protein: CSVGTGENGYPF
D gene: TRBD1; V gene: TRBV6-5; J gene: TRBJ1-1; clone size: many; CDR3 DNA: TGTGCCAGCAGTTTCGCGGACAGGTACACTGAAGCTTTCTTT; CDR3 protein: CASSFADRYTEAFF
D gene: NA; V gene: TRBV7-9; J gene: TRBJ1-3; clone size: few; CDR3 DNA: TGTGCCAGCAGCTTCAACAGGGTGGAGAGCTCTGGAAACACCATATATTTT; CDR3 protein: CASSFNRVESSGNTIYF
D gene: TRBD2; V gene: TRBV20-1; J gene: TRBJ2-1; clone size: many; CDR3 DNA: TGCAGTGCTAGAGAAAGGACTAGCGGGAGTCATGAGCAGTTCTTC; CDR3 protein: CSARERTSGSHEQFF
D gene: NA; V gene: TRBV28; J gene: TRBJ1-1; clone size: many; CDR3 DNA: TGTGCCAGCAGCTCGCTTAGGGGGTGGGAAGCTTTCTTT; CDR3 protein: CASSSLRGWEAFF
D gene: TRBD2; V gene: TRBV20-1; J gene: TRBJ2-1; clone size: NA; CDR3 DNA: TGCTGTGCTAGCCCCCTCCTAGCGGGAGGGCGTTCTCATGAGCAGTTCTTC; CDR3 protein: CCASPLLAGGRSHEQFF
D gene: TRBD2; V gene: TRBV7-8; J gene: TRBJ2-2; clone size: many; CDR3 DNA: TGTGCCAGCAGCTTGCGGGAGTTGTCCGGGGAGCTGTTTTTT; CDR3 protein: CASSLRELSGELFF
D gene: NA; V gene: TRBV29-1; J gene: TRBJ2-5; clone size: many; CDR3 DNA: TGCAGCGTTGAAACCAGCTCGGGGGAGACCCAGTACTTC; CDR3 protein: CSVETSSGETQYF
D gene: NA; V gene: TRBV7-2; J gene: TRBJ2-5; clone size: many; CDR3 DNA: TGTGCCAGCAGCTCCTTCCGAGAGACCCAGTACTTC; CDR3 protein: CASSSFRETQYF
D gene: NA; V gene: TRBV15; J gene: TRBJ2-2; clone size: many; CDR3 DNA: TGTGCCACCAGCAGAGATTTGCCCAGCGCCAGGGCCGGGGAGCTGTTTTTT; CDR3 protein: CATSRDLPSARAGELFF
D gene: NA; V gene: TRBV27; J gene: TRBJ1-6; clone size: medium-sized; CDR3 DNA: TGTGCCAGCAGTTCGACATCATGGGGGCTCTCGAATTCACCCCTCCACTTT; CDR3 protein: CASSSTSWGLSNSPLHF
D gene: NA; V gene: TRBV5-1; J gene: TRBJ1-3; clone size: many; CDR3 DNA: TGCGCCAGCAGCTTGGTCGTACTTCGGAGCTCTGGAAACACCATATATTTT; CDR3 protein: CASSLVVLRSSGNTIYF
D gene: TRBD2; V gene: TRBV20-1; J gene: TRBJ2-5; clone size: few; CDR3 DNA: TGCAGTGCCCACCCCGAGGCGGGACTAGCGGGAGGCCCCCAAGAGACCCAGTACTTC; CDR3 protein: CSAHPEAGLAGGPQETQYF
D gene: TRBD2; V gene: TRBV6-2/TRBV6-3; J gene: TRBJ2-5; clone size: few; CDR3 DNA: TGTGCCAGCAGTTTCGTAGCGGGAGAGACCCAGTACTTC; CDR3 protein: CASSFVAGETQYF
D gene: NA; V gene: TRBV11-2; J gene: TRBJ1-2; clone size: many; CDR3 DNA: TGTGCCAGCAGCTTAGGGGGGAGGGACAACGATGGCTACACCTTC; CDR3 protein: CASSLGGRDNDGYTF
D gene: NA; V gene: TRBV15; J gene: TRBJ1-5; clone size: many; CDR3 DNA: TGTGCCACCAGCATAGACGGTCATAGCAATCAGCCCCAGCATTTT; CDR3 protein: CATSIDGHSNQPQHF
D gene: NA; V gene: TRBV7-3; J gene: TRBJ2-1; clone size: few; CDR3 DNA: TGTGCCAGCAGCTTATGGGGGAAAAGCTCCTACAATGAGCAGTTCTTC; CDR3 protein: CASSLWGKSSYNEQFF
D gene: NA; V gene: TRBV27; J gene: TRBJ2-7; clone size: many; CDR3 DNA: TGTGCCAGCAGTTTCCGAGGGGGGAGAGATTTTTCCTACGAGCAGTACTTC; CDR3 protein: CASSFRGGRDFSYEQYF
D gene: NA; V gene: TRBV12-3/TRBV12-4; J gene: TRBJ2-7; clone size: few; CDR3 DNA: TGTGCTAGCACTTCCAATCCGGGACACTCTTACGAGCAGTACTTC; CDR3 protein: CASTSNPGHSYEQYF
D gene: NA; V gene: TRBV18; J gene: TRBJ1-5; clone size: few; CDR3 DNA: TGTGCCAGCTCACCACGACAGCAAGGGAATCAGCCCCAGCATTTT; CDR3 protein: CASSPRQQGNQPQHF
D gene: NA; V gene: TRBV15; J gene: TRBJ2-7; clone size: NA; CDR3 DNA: TGTGCCACCAGCAGAGATAGGGCAACCTACGAGCAGTACTTC; CDR3 protein: CATSRDRATYEQYF
D gene: NA; V gene: TRBV7-9; J gene: TRBJ2-7; clone size: many; CDR3 DNA: TGTGCCAGCGGGGATGGTTCCTACGAGCAGTACTTC; CDR3 protein: CASGDGSYEQYF
D gene: NA; V gene: TRBV29-1; J gene: TRBJ2-5; clone size: many; CDR3 DNA: TGCAGCACCCATGGCCCTCAAGAGACCCAGTACTTC; CDR3 protein: CSTHGPQETQYF
D gene: TRBD2; V gene: TRBV7-2; J gene: TRBJ2-3; clone size: many; CDR3 DNA: TGTGCCAGCAGCTTAGCGATAGCGGGAGGCACAGATACGCAGTATTTT; CDR3 protein: CASSLAIAGGTDTQYF
D gene: NA; V gene: TRBV4-2; J gene: TRBJ2-7; clone size: many; CDR3 DNA: TGTGCCAGCAGCCAAGAACTCTATGGAGGGTACGAGCAGTACTTC; CDR3 protein: CASSQELYGGYEQYF
D gene: NA; V gene: TRBV5-1; J gene: TRBJ2-7; clone size: many; CDR3 DNA: TGCGCCAGCAGCTTGTCGGGGACCTCCTACGAGCAGTACTTC; CDR3 protein: CASSLSGTSYEQYF
D gene: NA; V gene: TRBV5-6; J gene: TRBJ1-1; clone size: NA; CDR3 DNA: TGTGCCAGCAGCCGGTTGAGGGAAGCTTTCTTT; CDR3 protein: CASSRLREAFF
D gene: TRBD2; V gene: TRBV29-1; J gene: TRBJ2-5; clone size: NA; CDR3 DNA: TGCAGCGTCGGGACTAGCGGGAGTTCTCAAGAGACCCAGTACTTC; CDR3 protein: CSVGTSGSSQETQYF
D gene: NA; V gene: TRBV6-6; J gene: TRBJ2-6; clone size: many; CDR3 DNA: TGTGCCGGATCCCCTTTCGGGGCCAACGTCCTGACTTTC; CDR3 protein: CAGSPFGANVLTF
D gene: NA; V gene: TRBV12-3/TRBV12-4; J gene: TRBJ1-1; clone size: many; CDR3 DNA: TGTGCCAGCAGTCCCCACTTAGAGTCGGGGACTGAAGCTTTCTTT; CDR3 protein: CASSPHLESGTEAFF
D gene: TRBD2; V gene: TRBV7-2; J gene: TRBJ2-1; clone size: many; CDR3 DNA: TGTGCCAGCAGCTCCTCTAGCGGCTCCTACAATGAGCAGTTCTTC; CDR3 protein: CASSSSSGSYNEQFF